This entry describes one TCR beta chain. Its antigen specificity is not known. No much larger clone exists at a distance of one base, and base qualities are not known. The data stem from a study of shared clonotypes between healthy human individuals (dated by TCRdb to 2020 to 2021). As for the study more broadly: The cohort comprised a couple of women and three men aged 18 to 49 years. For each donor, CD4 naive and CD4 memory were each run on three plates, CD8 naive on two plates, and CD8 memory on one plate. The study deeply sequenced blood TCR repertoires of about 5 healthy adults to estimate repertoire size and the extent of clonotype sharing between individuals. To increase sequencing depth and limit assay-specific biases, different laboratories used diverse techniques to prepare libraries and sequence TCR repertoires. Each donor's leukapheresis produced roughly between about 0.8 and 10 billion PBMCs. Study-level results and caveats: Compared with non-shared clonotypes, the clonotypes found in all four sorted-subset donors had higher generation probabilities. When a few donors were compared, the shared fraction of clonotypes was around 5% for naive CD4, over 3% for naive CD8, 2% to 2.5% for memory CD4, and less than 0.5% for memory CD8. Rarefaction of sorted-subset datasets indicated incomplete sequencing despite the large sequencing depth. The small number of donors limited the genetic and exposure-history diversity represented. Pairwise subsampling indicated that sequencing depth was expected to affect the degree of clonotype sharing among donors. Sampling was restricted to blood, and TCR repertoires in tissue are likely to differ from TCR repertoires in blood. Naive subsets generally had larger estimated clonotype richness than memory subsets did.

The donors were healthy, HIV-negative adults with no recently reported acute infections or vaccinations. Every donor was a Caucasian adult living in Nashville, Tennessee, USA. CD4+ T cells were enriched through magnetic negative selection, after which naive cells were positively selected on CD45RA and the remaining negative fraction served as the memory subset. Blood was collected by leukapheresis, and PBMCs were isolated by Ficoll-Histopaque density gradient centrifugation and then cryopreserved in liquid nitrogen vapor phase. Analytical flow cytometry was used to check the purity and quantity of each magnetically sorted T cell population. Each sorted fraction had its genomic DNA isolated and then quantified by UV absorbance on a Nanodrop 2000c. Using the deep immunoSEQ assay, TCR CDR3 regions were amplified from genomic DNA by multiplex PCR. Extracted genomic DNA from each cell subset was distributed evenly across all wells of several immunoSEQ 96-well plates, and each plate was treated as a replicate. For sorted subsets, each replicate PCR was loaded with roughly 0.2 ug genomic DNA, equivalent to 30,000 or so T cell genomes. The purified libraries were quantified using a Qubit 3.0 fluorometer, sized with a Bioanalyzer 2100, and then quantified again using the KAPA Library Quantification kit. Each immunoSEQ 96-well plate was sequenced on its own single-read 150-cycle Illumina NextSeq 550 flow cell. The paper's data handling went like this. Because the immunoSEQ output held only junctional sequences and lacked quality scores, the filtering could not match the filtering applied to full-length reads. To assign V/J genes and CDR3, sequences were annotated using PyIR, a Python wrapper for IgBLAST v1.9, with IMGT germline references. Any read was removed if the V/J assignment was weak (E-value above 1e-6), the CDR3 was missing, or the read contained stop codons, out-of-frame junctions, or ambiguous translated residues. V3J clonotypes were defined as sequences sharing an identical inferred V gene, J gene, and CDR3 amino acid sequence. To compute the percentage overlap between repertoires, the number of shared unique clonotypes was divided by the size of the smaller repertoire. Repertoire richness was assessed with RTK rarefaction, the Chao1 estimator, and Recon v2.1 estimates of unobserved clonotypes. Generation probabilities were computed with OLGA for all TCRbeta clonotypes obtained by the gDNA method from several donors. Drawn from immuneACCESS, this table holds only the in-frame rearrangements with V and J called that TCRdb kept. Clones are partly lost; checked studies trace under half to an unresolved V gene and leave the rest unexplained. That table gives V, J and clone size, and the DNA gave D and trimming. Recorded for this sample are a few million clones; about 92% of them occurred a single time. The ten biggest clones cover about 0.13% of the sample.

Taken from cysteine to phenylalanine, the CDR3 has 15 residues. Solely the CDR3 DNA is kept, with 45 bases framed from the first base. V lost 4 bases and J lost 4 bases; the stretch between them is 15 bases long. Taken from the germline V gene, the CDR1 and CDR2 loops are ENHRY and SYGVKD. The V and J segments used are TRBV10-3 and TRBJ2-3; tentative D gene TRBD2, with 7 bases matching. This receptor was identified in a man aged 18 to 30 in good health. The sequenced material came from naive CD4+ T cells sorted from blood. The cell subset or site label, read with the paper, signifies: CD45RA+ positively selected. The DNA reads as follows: TGTGCCATCAGTGGTCGAGGGGGGGCAGCAGATACGCAGTATTTT. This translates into CAISGRGGAADTQYF.